A selection of T cell receptor beta chains follows, all from one sample in a study of shared clonotypes between healthy human individuals. This table comes from immunoSEQ multiplex PCR, and its TCRdb copy is limited to in-frame clones, with some not included. The data contain around 100,000 clones, about 70% of them singletons. The sequencing input was memory CD8+ T cells sorted from blood. These receptors came from a young woman in good health. Both conserved end residues are part of each CDR3. The D gene is left open where the match is weak. Size values are once, few and many counts, or a class for expanded clones, and some rows have none.

j_gene | abundance | d_gene | v_gene | CDR3nt | CDR3aa
TRBJ1-1 | few | TRBD1 | TRBV6-4 | TGTGCCAGCAGCCCGGACAGGGACACTGAAGCTTTCTTT | CASSPDRDTEAFF
TRBJ2-2 | NA | NA | TRBV4-1 | TGCGCCAGCAGCCAAGGTTGGCACGGGGAGCTGTTTTTT | CASSQGWHGELFF
TRBJ2-1 | NA | NA | TRBV7-2 | TGTGCCAGCAGCCCCTGGGACGAATACAATGAGCAGTTCTTC | CASSPWDEYNEQFF
TRBJ2-3 | NA | TRBD2 | TRBV25-1 | TGTGCCAGCAGTGAGACTAGCGGAAATACCACAGATACGCAGTATTTT | CASSETSGNTTDTQYF
TRBJ2-1 | many | NA | TRBV19 | TGTGCCAGTAGTATTTCCTTGTCTCCGGGAGAGCCCTACAATGAGCAGTTCTTC | CASSISLSPGEPYNEQFF
TRBJ2-5 | NA | NA | TRBV7-5 | TGTGCCAGCAGCACCCCGGGGGAGGCCCAGTACTTC | CASSTPGEAQYF
TRBJ2-7 | NA | NA | TRBV28 | TGTGCCAGCAGTTATTCCGACGAGCAGTACTTC | CASSYSDEQYF
TRBJ2-1 | NA | NA | TRBV6-5 | TGTGCCACCGCTGTTCTCCGGGGGAATGAGCAGTTCTTC | CATAVLRGNEQFF
TRBJ1-2 | NA | NA | TRBV11-3 | TGTGCCAGCAGCTTAGACCATTTCGGCTACACCTTC | CASSLDHFGYTF
TRBJ2-5 | once | TRBD1 | TRBV10-3 | TGTGCCATCGGGACCGGGACAGACCAAGAGACCCAGTACTTC | CAIGTGTDQETQYF
TRBJ2-7 | few | NA | TRBV11-2 | TGTGCCAGCAGCTTAGGCGGTACTCAGTACTTC | CASSLGGTQYF
TRBJ2-7 | once | TRBD1 | TRBV11-2 | TGTGCCAGCAGCTTATCGAGGGGGCTGTACGAGCAGTACTTC | CASSLSRGLYEQYF
TRBJ2-7 | few | NA | TRBV6-1 | TGTGCCAGCAGTGAAGGTGAGGGGCTAGCTTCCTACGAGCAGTACTTC | CASSEGEGLASYEQYF
TRBJ2-1 | once | NA | TRBV29-1 | TGCAGCGCACTAGATAGCTCCTACAATGAGCAGTTCTTC | CSALDSSYNEQFF
TRBJ2-3 | NA | NA | TRBV29-1 | TGCAGCGTTGGGATGGGGTCCCTTTTGGATACGCAGTATTTT | CSVGMGSLLDTQYF
TRBJ1-1 | NA | TRBD1 | TRBV7-3 | TGTGCCAGCAGCGCACAGGGGGACACTGAAGCTTTCTTT | CASSAQGDTEAFF
TRBJ1-4 | once | TRBD1 | TRBV28 | TGTGCCAGCAGCGCAAGGACAGGGGGCGGTGAAAAACTGTTTTTT | CASSARTGGGEKLFF
TRBJ1-1 | NA | NA | TRBV27 | TGTGCCAGCAGTCTTACAGGGTACGCTGAAGCTTTCTTT | CASSLTGYAEAFF
TRBJ2-1 | NA | NA | TRBV6-4 | TGTGCCATCAGTGAGTCGGGCGGTTATGAGCAGTTCTTC | CAISESGGYEQFF
TRBJ2-7 | NA | NA | TRBV28 | TGTGCCAGCAGTTTATCTTCCAGGGACTACGAGCAGTACTTC | CASSLSSRDYEQYF
TRBJ2-7 | NA | TRBD2 | TRBV9 | TGTGCCAGCAGCGTAGGTAGCGGGAGAATCTACGAGCAGTACTTC | CASSVGSGRIYEQYF
TRBJ2-5 | NA | NA | TRBV9 | TGTGCCAGCAGCGTAGCACAGGGAGCAGAGACCCAGTACTTC | CASSVAQGAETQYF
TRBJ2-7 | NA | NA | TRBV27 | TGTGCCAGCAGTTTCGGGGTCGGCGAGCAGTACTTC | CASSFGVGEQYF
TRBJ2-7 | NA | TRBD1 | TRBV18 | TGTGCCAGCTCACCCCGGCAGGGGGTATACGAGCAGTACTTC | CASSPRQGVYEQYF
TRBJ2-3 | NA | NA | TRBV7-8 | TGTGCCAGCCGCAGGGACTCCGATACGCAGTATTTT | CASRRDSDTQYF
TRBJ1-2 | NA | TRBD1 | TRBV11-2 | TGTGCCAGCAGCTTGGGACAGCTGGGCTATGGCTACACCTTC | CASSLGQLGYGYTF
TRBJ1-1 | NA | NA | TRBV7-6 | TGTGCCAGCAGCTTCGGGCAGGGGTTAACGAACACTGAAGCTTTCTTT | CASSFGQGLTNTEAFF
TRBJ1-5 | NA | TRBD1 | TRBV5-6 | TGTGCCAGCCGTGACAGGGCCCATCAGCCCCAGCATTTT | CASRDRAHQPQHF
TRBJ1-2 | NA | TRBD1 | TRBV19 | TGTGCCAGTAGTATCCTCCTAGCCGGACAGGGGAAGTCGGGCTACACCTTC | CASSILLAGQGKSGYTF
TRBJ2-1 | NA | TRBD2 | TRBV30 | TGTGCCTGGAGTGTTCACGCGGGAGTCAATGAGCAGTTCTTC | CAWSVHAGVNEQFF
TRBJ1-1 | NA | NA | TRBV6-1 | TGTGCCACCATAGACAACCCGAACACTGAAGCTTTCTTT | CATIDNPNTEAFF
TRBJ2-1 | many | NA | TRBV30 | TGTGCCTGGGGGGTATATGAGCAGTTCTTC | CAWGVYEQFF
TRBJ2-1 | NA | NA | TRBV5-8 | TGTGCCAGCTCCGGACAGTCAAACAATGAGCAGTTCTTC | CASSGQSNNEQFF
TRBJ2-2 | NA | NA | TRBV6-5 | TGTGCCAGCAGTTCCCCAGGCAACACCGGGGAGCTGTTTTTT | CASSSPGNTGELFF
TRBJ1-2 | NA | TRBD1 | TRBV19 | TGTGCCAGTAGTATGGACCCCCGAGACAGGGGGCAGCGCTATGGCTACACCTTC | CASSMDPRDRGQRYGYTF
TRBJ1-1 | NA | NA | TRBV28 | TGTGCCAGCAGTTTTTGGGAGGCTAGCACTGAAGCTTTCTTT | CASSFWEASTEAFF
TRBJ2-1 | NA | TRBD1 | TRBV5-6 | TGTGCCAGCAGCATGGGACAGGGGAACTCCTACAATGAGCAGTTCTTC | CASSMGQGNSYNEQFF
TRBJ2-7 | NA | TRBD2 | TRBV10-3 | TGTGCCGCCCGGACTAGCGGGATTTACGAGCAGTACTTC | CAARTSGIYEQYF
TRBJ2-7 | NA | TRBD1 | TRBV7-8 | TGTGCCAGCAGCTTCCTGCTCCGGCAGGGGGCCCCGGGGGAGCAGTACTTC | CASSFLLRQGAPGEQYF
TRBJ2-3 | NA | NA | TRBV4-1 | TGCGCCAGCAGCCAAGATCATTTGGGGGGCCGGGCAGATACGCAGTATTTT | CASSQDHLGGRADTQYF
TRBJ2-1 | few | TRBD2 | TRBV19 | TGTGCCAGTAGTATACTAGCGGGAGAGAATGAGCAGTTCTTC | CASSILAGENEQFF
TRBJ2-7 | NA | NA | TRBV2 | TGTGCCAGCAGTGGGGACAACTCCTACGAGCAGTACTTC | CASSGDNSYEQYF
TRBJ2-3 | NA | NA | TRBV19 | TGTGCCCTCGGGGGCCGCAGCACAGATACGCAGTATTTT | CALGGRSTDTQYF
TRBJ2-1 | NA | TRBD1 | TRBV7-8 | TGTGCCAGCAGCTTAAGACAGGGGGCCTTCAATGAGCAGTTCTTC | CASSLRQGAFNEQFF
TRBJ2-7 | NA | TRBD1 | TRBV14 | TGTGCCAGCAGCCAAGGGCCCGGGACAGGGGGCGGCGAGCAGTACTTC | CASSQGPGTGGGEQYF
TRBJ1-2 | NA | NA | TRBV29-1 | TGCAGCGTTGAGGAGGCAGCAATCCCTAATGGCTACACCTTC | CSVEEAAIPNGYTF
TRBJ2-3 | NA | TRBD2 | TRBV15 | TGTGCCACTTCTAGCGGGAGGGGTCACACAGATACGCAGTATTTT | CATSSGRGHTDTQYF
TRBJ2-1 | NA | NA | TRBV6-1 | TGTGCCAGCAGTGACGGGGACTTATCCTACAATGAGCAGTTCTTC | CASSDGDLSYNEQFF
TRBJ1-4 | NA | TRBD1 | TRBV7-9 | TGTGCCAGCAGTCGCCTAGACAGGGCCAGGGGGGAAAAACTGTTTTTT | CASSRLDRARGEKLFF
TRBJ2-1 | once | NA | TRBV29-1 | TGCAGCGTTGAGCCTCGGGAGATCGGCAATGAGCAGTTCTTC | CSVEPREIGNEQFF
TRBJ2-2 | NA | NA | TRBV18 | TGTGCCAGCTCACCTGCTGGGGGAACCGGGGAGCTGTTTTTT | CASSPAGGTGELFF